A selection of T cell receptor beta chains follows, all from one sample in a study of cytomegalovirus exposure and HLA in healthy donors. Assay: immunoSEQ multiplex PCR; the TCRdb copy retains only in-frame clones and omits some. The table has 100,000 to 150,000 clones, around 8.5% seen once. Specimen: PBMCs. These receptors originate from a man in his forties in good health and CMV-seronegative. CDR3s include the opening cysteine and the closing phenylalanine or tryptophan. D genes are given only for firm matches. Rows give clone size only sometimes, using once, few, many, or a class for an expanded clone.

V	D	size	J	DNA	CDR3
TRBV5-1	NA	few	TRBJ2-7	TGCGCCAGCAGCACTTCACCGTCCTACGAGCAGTACTTC	CASSTSPSYEQYF
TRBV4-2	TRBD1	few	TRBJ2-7	TGTGCCAGCAGCCAGACCCCGGGACAGGGGGGCCACGAGCAGTACTTC	CASSQTPGQGGHEQYF
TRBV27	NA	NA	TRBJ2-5	TGTGCCAGCACCCGAACAGGGTCCGAGACCCAGTACTTC	CASTRTGSETQYF
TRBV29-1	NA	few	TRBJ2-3	TGCAGCGTTGAGACTTCAGGAGGAACAGATACGCAGTATTTT	CSVETSGGTDTQYF
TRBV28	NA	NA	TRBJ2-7	TGTGCCAGCAGCCCTGGACGGACTTCTTACGAGCAGTACTTC	CASSPGRTSYEQYF
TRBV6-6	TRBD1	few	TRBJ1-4	TGTGCCAGCAGTTATTCCAGGGGGCGGTTTGAAAAACTGTTTTTT	CASSYSRGRFEKLFF
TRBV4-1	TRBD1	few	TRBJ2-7	TGCGCCAGCAGCCAGGCCCGACAGGGGAATTGGGACGAGCAGTACTTC	CASSQARQGNWDEQYF
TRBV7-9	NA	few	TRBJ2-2	TGTGCCAGCAGCCTGCCAAGTGACAGCGCGAACACCGGGGAGCTGTTTTTT	CASSLPSDSANTGELFF
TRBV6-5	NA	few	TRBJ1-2	TGTGCCAGCAGAGGGGCGGTAGCTAACTATGGCTACACCTTC	CASRGAVANYGYTF
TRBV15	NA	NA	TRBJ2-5	TGTGCCACCAGCAGAGACTACTACCCAGAGACCCAGTACTTC	CATSRDYYPETQYF
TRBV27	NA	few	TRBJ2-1	TGTGCCAGCAGACCCAGTGAGGGCTCCTCCTACAATGAGCAGTTCTTC	CASRPSEGSSYNEQFF
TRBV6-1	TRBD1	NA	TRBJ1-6	TGTGCCAGCAGCAGGGGGTTCGATTCACCCCTCCACTTT	CASSRGFDSPLHF
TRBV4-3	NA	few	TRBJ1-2	TGCGCCAGCAGCCAAGTACCGCGCGGCTATGGCTACACCTTC	CASSQVPRGYGYTF
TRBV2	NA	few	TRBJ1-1	TGTGCCAGCAGTTTCGTACAGGGATCCCATGCTTTCTTT	CASSFVQGSHAFF
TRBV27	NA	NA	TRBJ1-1	TGTGCCAGCAGTTTATTTCGGGAAACTGAAGCTTTCTTT	CASSLFRETEAFF
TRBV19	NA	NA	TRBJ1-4	TGTGCCAGTACTAGGGGAGGGGATGAAAAACTGTTTTTT	CASTRGGDEKLFF
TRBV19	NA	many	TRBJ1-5	TGTGCCAGTAGCAGGGGAAATAGCAATCAGCCCCAGCATTTT	CASSRGNSNQPQHF
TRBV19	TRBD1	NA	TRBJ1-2	TGTGCCAGTAGTATGAGTTCCGTGGGACAGGGGGCGTCTGGCTACACCTTC	CASSMSSVGQGASGYTF
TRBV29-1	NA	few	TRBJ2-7	TGCAGCGTTGAAGACAGCGGCTCCGAGCAGTACTTC	CSVEDSGSEQYF
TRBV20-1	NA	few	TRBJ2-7	TGCAGTGCCTCACCGGGATACGAGCAGTACTTC	CSASPGYEQYF
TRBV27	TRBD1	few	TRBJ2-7	TGTGCCAGCAGTTTGCGGCCCCGGACAGGGGCTAACGAGCAGTACTTC	CASSLRPRTGANEQYF
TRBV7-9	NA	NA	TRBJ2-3	TGTGCCAGCAGCCCTCAGACTAGATTCTCAGATACGCAGTATTTT	CASSPQTRFSDTQYF
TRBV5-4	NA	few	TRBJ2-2	TGTGCCAGCAGCCTACCTCCCGGGACAACGAACACCGGGGAGCTGTTTTTT	CASSLPPGTTNTGELFF
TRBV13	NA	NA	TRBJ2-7	TGTGCCAGCAGCTTAGGCCGGGGATCAGGGGACGAGCAGTACTTC	CASSLGRGSGDEQYF
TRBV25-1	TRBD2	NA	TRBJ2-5	TGTGCCAGCAGTGGATACGGGGGGGCCTGGGAGACCCAGTACTTC	CASSGYGGAWETQYF
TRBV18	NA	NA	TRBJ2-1	TGTGCCAGCTCACCCACAGCCTACAATGAGCAGTTCTTC	CASSPTAYNEQFF
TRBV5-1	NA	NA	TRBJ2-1	TGCGCCAGCAGCTTGTATCCTGACAATGAGCAGTTCTTC	CASSLYPDNEQFF
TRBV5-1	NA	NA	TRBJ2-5	TGCGCCAGCAGCTCGGGATCCCAAGAGACCCAGTACTTC	CASSSGSQETQYF
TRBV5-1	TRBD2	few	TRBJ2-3	TGCGCCAGCAGCTTGGAAGGTTCAAGCGGGGGCCTCACAGATACGCAGTATTTT	CASSLEGSSGGLTDTQYF
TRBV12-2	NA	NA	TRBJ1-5	TGTGCAAGTCGCTTGGACTCGGACAATCAGCCCCAGCATTTT	CASRLDSDNQPQHF
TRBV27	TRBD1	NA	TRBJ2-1	TGTGCCAGCACCCTCGCCGGGACAGGGAGGTTGGGTGAGCAGTTCTTC	CASTLAGTGRLGEQFF
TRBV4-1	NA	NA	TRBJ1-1	TGCGCCAGCAGCCAAGGGGAGAGGTCTGGAACTGAAGCTTTCTTT	CASSQGERSGTEAFF
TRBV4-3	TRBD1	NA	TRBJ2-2	TGCGCCAGCAGCCAATCAGGGACAGGGACCGGGGGGCTGTTTTTT	CASSQSGTGTGGLFF
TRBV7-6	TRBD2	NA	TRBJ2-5	TGTGCCAGCAGCTTAGTGGCTAGCGGGGGGGCCGAGGAGACCCAGTACTTC	CASSLVASGGAEETQYF
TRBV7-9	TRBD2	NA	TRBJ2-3	TGTGCCAGCGGGCCTCCCTTAGCTGGTAGCGGGGGGACTGGAGATACGCAGTATTTT	CASGPPLAGSGGTGDTQYF